The present TCR beta chain was sequenced within a study of molecular identifiers for immune sequencing clone quantification. General study findings and limits: In naive cells, under 1% of molecules belonged to clones above 20 RNA copies, against over 97% in effector cells.

The germline CDR1 and CDR2 sequences are SNHLY and FYNNEI. This CDR3 is built from 12 residues. The ends were cut back, 6 bases at V and 5 bases at J, with 11 bases in the middle. For bulk TCR libraries, previously described methods and listed TCR primers were used. TCRdb re-analysed the PCR reads in MiXCR, keeping a single row per CDR3 protein. The data hold 250,000 to 350,000 distinct CDR3 sequences, with about a fifth observed a single time. This clonotype was seen only a few times. Its antigen remains unknown. Naive CD8 libraries came from about 20,000 to 1,000,000 sorted cells with 10%, 30% or 50% RNA. A CD8+CD4-CCR7+CD45RA+ phenotype served as the sorting definition for naive CD8 T cells.

This TCR came from a human donor in good health. Some libraries in this study had Jurkat cell RNA spiked in. This chain links TRBV2 with TRBJ2-7, with unresolved D. The sample taken for sequencing was naive CD8+ T cells from blood, with Jurkat cell RNA spiked in. The subset denotes: FACS-sorted CD8+CD4-CCR7+CD45RA+ naive T cells. The CDR3 region is CASRGIVNEQYF. CDR3 sequence (DNA): TGTGCCAGCAGGGGGATAGTGAACGAGCAGTACTTC. The complete variable domain, with remaining parts taken from reference TRBV2 and TRBJ2-7, reads EPEVTQTPSHQVTQMGQEVILRCVPISNHLYFYWYRQILGQKVEFLVSFYNNEISEKSEIFDDQFSVERPDGSNFTLKIRSTKLEDSAMYFCASRGIVNEQYFGPGTRLTVT.